The present TCR beta chain was sequenced within a study of CD8 T cells in ankylosing spondylitis. Study-level points and caveats: It appeared that ankylosing spondylitis blood was characterized by a TCR beta motif of fewer than 10 highly homologous variants.

MiXCR was run by TCRdb on the 5' RACE reads, yielding one entry per CDR3 protein. The sample contains around 440,000 distinct CDR3 sequences, about a sixth of which appear only once. Trimming took 0 bases from V and 4 from J; bases not matched to a gene: 10. There are 19 residues in the CDR3. Germline V gene sequence: CDR1 SGHAT, CDR2 FQNNGV. On this clonotype itself: The target antigen is unknown.

The rearrangement links TRBV11-2 to TRBJ2-1; 12 bases map to TRBD2. The sequencing sample was made of blood, either unsorted or a sorted T cell fraction (not recorded which). The origin of this receptor is a male donor with ankylosing spondylitis. The CDR3 DNA reads as TGTGCCAGCAGCTTAGATAGGGCAACTAGCGGGGGGAGGTACAATGAGCAGTTCTTC. Amino acids: CASSLDRATSGGRYNEQFF. Full variable domain (missing parts from reference TRBV11-2 and TRBJ2-1): EAGVAQSPRYKIIEKRQSVAFWCNPISGHATLYWYQQILGQGPKLLIQFQNNGVVDDSQLPKDRFSAERLKGVDSTLKIQPAKLEDSAVYLCASSLDRATSGGRYNEQFFGPGTRLTVL.